Listed here is a single TCR beta chain. Its antigen is not identified. This record belongs to a study of CD8+ T cells in alopecia areata. For the study at large: The tofacitinib course ran for 6 to 18 months and was followed by 6 months off drug. Findings and limits, study-wide: Just one nonresponder means the tie between baseline CD8+ expansion and response stays uncertain.

Treatment denoted: oral pan-JAK inhibitor, 5-10 mg twice daily. Germline lookup yields CDR1 MNHEY and CDR2 SMNVEV (reference sequence). V lost 4 bases, J lost 1 base, and 0 bases stayed unmatched. CDR3 length: 13 amino acids. RNA was extracted and reverse transcribed into cDNA as the sequencing template. Repertoires were generated with immunoSEQ multiplex PCR, while TCRdb's copy carries only in-frame clones and drops some. The data show about 74,000 clones, roughly 30% seen once. The TCR comes from a human donor with alopecia areata. The source material was CD8+ T cells sorted from blood, sampled at week 4, from a patient treated with tofacitinib. The V gene is TRBV27, the J gene TRBJ1-1, with 7 bases fitting TRBD1. For the CDR3, the DNA is TGTGCCAGCAGTTGGACAGGGAACACTGAAGCTTTCTTT. This encodes CASSWTGNTEAFF.